Below, one TCR beta chain is given with its context. No antigen is known for it. CDR3 size: 16 residues. Between the trimmed V and J ends, which lost 4 bases and 7 bases, there was a span of 23 bases. CDR1 and CDR2 (germline): SGHDN, FVKESK. Profiled with immunoSEQ multiplex PCR; TCRdb holds only in-frame clones, not every one. Of about 30,000 clones listed, 75% to 85% are singletons. This specimen comes from a study of T cells in narcolepsy. Study information: Enrolled donors included narcolepsy type 1 or type 2 patients and healthy controls. The study's findings and limits: Autoreactive clonotypes reportedly recurred in blood of same and different patients, not controls.

The gene calls are TRBV14 and TRBJ2-7; D might be TRBD1 (6 bases). The TCR originated in a human donor with narcolepsy. The sequenced sample was CD45RA- memory CD4+ T cells from PBMCs. CDR3 nucleotides: TGTGCCAGCAGCCCAACGGACGGACAGAATACTAGGGAGCAGTACTTC. It is translated as CASSPTDGQNTREQYF.